This T cell receptor (beta chain) was captured by sequencing in a study of blood T cell repertoires in COVID-19. On the study more broadly: Researchers got acute and convalescent COVID-19 samples from the United States, Italy and Spain. The analysed material was cDNA or gDNA that came from T cells, B-cell-depleted T cells, or PBMCs.

The Seattle site enrolled patients during active infection and followed them longitudinally. This clone has just one count. The CDR3 loop spans 16 amino acids. Germline assignment: CDR1 MDHEN and CDR2 SYDVKM. J was trimmed by 2 bases and V by 7 bases; bases with no gene match: 7. TCRdb keeps only in-frame clones here, not all; method: immunoSEQ multiplex PCR. The table shows about 130,000 clones, with 74% occurring only once. The gene calls are TRBV28 and TRBJ2-6; 8 bases are a match to TRBD1. The receptor was derived from a man of 80 years or more with COVID-19, enrolled during active disease. The sequencing input was peripheral blood. CDR3 nucleotides: TGTGCCAGCACCACGCAGGGGGCGCCTGGGGCCAACGTCCTGACTTTC. Amino acid sequence: CASTTQGAPGANVLTF.